The next 21 T cell receptor beta chains were all read from a single sample in a study of cytomegalovirus exposure and HLA in healthy donors. PCR employed 60 Vbeta and 13 Jbeta primers. Assay used: immunoSEQ multiplex PCR; TCRdb lists only in-frame clones, some missing. The data hold 150,000 to 200,000 clones, with around 84% observed a single time. Specimen: PBMCs. These receptors originate from a young woman in good health and CMV-seronegative.

The rearrangement uses TRBV11-2 and TRBJ2-5, with 7 nucleotides matching TRBD2. CDR3 size: 14 residues. The germline V gene has CDR1 SGHAT and CDR2 FQNNGV. V was pared by 6 bases and J by 1 base, with 5 bases of the junction left unmatched. The CDR3 is CASRRPGGQETQYF. The CDR3 DNA reads TGTGCCAGCAGACGGCCGGGAGGCCAAGAGACCCAGTACTTC. Full variable domain (rest looked up from reference TRBV11-2 and TRBJ2-5): EAGVAQSPRYKIIEKRQSVAFWCNPISGHATLYWYQQILGQGPKLLIQFQNNGVVDDSQLPKDRFSAERLKGVDSTLKIQPAKLEDSAVYLCASRRPGGQETQYFGPGTRLLVL.

J is TRBJ2-1 and V is TRBV25-1; D possibly corresponds to TRBD2 (6 bases). V was clipped by 2 bases and J by 6 bases, with 17 bases between them. Looked up from germline, CDR1 is MGHDK and CDR2 is SYGVNS. The CDR3 has 16 residues. Here the CDR3 reads CASSEIPLARVNEQFF. The CDR3 coding sequence is TGTGCCAGCAGTGAAATCCCACTAGCTAGGGTCAATGAGCAGTTCTTC.

The V gene is TRBV14, the J gene TRBJ2-7; possibly TRBD2 for D (6 bases). V was shortened by 1 base and J by 2 bases, with 12 bases between the two germline ends. Looked up from germline, CDR1 is SGHDN and CDR2 is FVKESK. The CDR3 contains 15 residues. The CDR3 DNA reads TGTGCCAGCAGCCAAGGACTAGGCCCGACCTACGAGCAGTACTTC. This translates into CASSQGLGPTYEQYF.

J is TRBJ2-5 and V is TRBV27; the D gene is possibly TRBD1 (5 bases). Trimming removed 5 bases at V and 2 bases at J, with 15 bases between. CDR1 MNHEY and CDR2 SMNVEV come from the germline V gene (reference sequence). The CDR3 loop spans 15 amino acids. The chain's CDR3 is CASSTRQRLQETQYF. In nucleotides, the CDR3 is TGTGCCAGCAGTACACGACAGAGATTACAAGAGACCCAGTACTTC.

The chain is built from TRBV7-2 and TRBJ2-1; 7 nucleotides match TRBD2. The CDR3 is 16 residues long. CDR1 is SGHTA, CDR2 FQGNSA, per germline. J was trimmed by 8 bases and V by 4 bases; bases with no gene match: 14. In DNA form, the CDR3 reads TGTGCCAGCAGCTCACCAGCGGGAAGGTGGGGCCATGAGCAGTTCTTC. This encodes CASSSPAGRWGHEQFF.

The chain couples TRBV5-1 to TRBJ2-5; D remains unclear. CDR3 size: 19 residues. V was shortened by 0 bases and J by 0 bases, with 21 bases between the two germline ends. CDR1 is SGHRS, CDR2 YFSETQ, per germline. CDR3 region: CASSLGFRASLEYQETQYF. CDR3 sequence (DNA): TGCGCCAGCAGCTTGGGGTTCCGAGCGTCTCTTGAGTACCAAGAGACCCAGTACTTC.

This sequence joins TRBV15 and TRBJ2-1; 9 positions agree with TRBD1. V was pared by 3 bases and J by 7 bases, with 13 bases of the junction left unmatched. Per germline, CDR1 LNHNV and CDR2 YYDKDF (reference sequence). The CDR3 is made up of 17 amino acids. In nucleotides, the CDR3 is TGTGCCACCAGCAGCGCCCGCGGACAGGGGAGTGGGAATGAGCAGTTCTTC. This sequence encodes CATSSARGQGSGNEQFF.

This clone has a single count. The rearrangement joins TRBV4-1 to TRBJ1-2; D might be TRBD1 (6 bases). CDR3 length: 15 residues. Germline V gives CDR1 MGHRA, CDR2 YSYEKL. The ends were cut back, 0 bases at V and 8 bases at J, with 16 bases in the middle. The CDR3 loop is CASSQDLGGARGYTF. In DNA, the CDR3 is TGCGCCAGCAGCCAAGATCTGGGGGGGGCTAGGGGCTACACCTTC.

The chain is built from TRBV29-1 and TRBJ2-3; D is ambiguous. V lost 6 bases and J lost 2, with 15 bases in between. Germline assignment: CDR1 SQVTM and CDR2 ANQGSEA. This CDR3 spans 14 amino acids. Written as DNA, the CDR3 is TGCAGCGTCCGGCAGGCCCTAAACACAGATACGCAGTATTTT. Its protein is CSVRQALNTDTQYF.

The chain has TRBV7-2 and TRBJ2-4; tentative D call: TRBD2 (6 bases). CDR3 length equals 13 residues. The germline CDR1 and CDR2 sequences are SGHTA and FQGNSA. V lost 0 bases to trimming and J lost 13 bases, with 13 bases between them. The CDR3 region is CASSLANTGGQYF. CDR3 nucleotides: TGTGCCAGCAGCTTAGCGAATACAGGAGGGCAGTACTTC.

The genes are TRBV18 and TRBJ1-5; D might be TRBD1 (6 bases). Germline CDR1 reads KGHSH; CDR2 reads LQKENI. V was pared by 5 bases and J by 1 base, with 9 bases between. This CDR3 contains 14 residues. The CDR3 nucleotides are TGTGCCAGCTCAAAAGGACAGAGCAATCAGCCCCAGCATTTT. This codes for CASSKGQSNQPQHF.

V is TRBV18 and J is TRBJ1-2; 8 nucleotides line up with TRBD1. In germline, CDR1 is KGHSH, CDR2 LQKENI. The CDR3 runs 13 residues. V shed 2 bases, J shed 6 bases, and the junction held 2 bases outside the gene matches. The CDR3 DNA follows: TGTGCCAGCTCACCAACGACAGGGGATGGCTACACCTTC. This gives the protein CASSPTTGDGYTF.

This clone has a handful of counts. The genes are TRBV6-5 and TRBJ2-5; 8 positions agree with TRBD1. Germline V gene lookup returns CDR1 MNHEY and CDR2 SVGAGI. Trimming took 5 bases from V and 5 from J; bases not matched to a gene: 10. The CDR3 runs to 15 residues. CDR3 sequence reads: CASSPSGGEGETQYF. The CDR3 DNA sequence: TGTGCCAGCAGTCCTTCAGGGGGCGAGGGGGAGACCCAGTACTTC.

This chain joins TRBV29-1 and TRBJ2-5, with 11 nucleotides matching TRBD1. The J call may be incorrect, as the DNA end agrees better with TRBJ2-7. The CDR3 is 13 amino acids. Germline V gives CDR1 SQVTM, CDR2 ANQGSEA. CDR3 DNA sequence: TGCAGCGTTGCAGGACAGGGGGCGTACGAGCAGTACTTC. Translating it yields CSVAGQGAYEQYF.

Turning to this clone: The junction departs from the called germline gene at one end, perhaps through a read error. The chain is built from TRBV7-9 and TRBJ1-5, with 7 bases aligning to TRBD1. Germline assignment: CDR1 SEHNR and CDR2 FQNEAQ (reference sequence). This CDR3 spans 15 amino acids. This CDR3 reads CASSSTRTGVQSQHF. The CDR3, as DNA: TGTGCCAGCAGCTCAACCAGAACAGGGGTTCAGTCCCAGCATTTT.

The chain links TRBV5-4 to TRBJ2-5, with 8 bases matching TRBD2. Germline CDR1 reads SGHNT; CDR2 reads YYREEE (reference sequence). This CDR3 has 14 residues. The ends lost 3 bases at V and 3 bases at J; junction bases unmatched: 4. As DNA, the CDR3 is TGTGCCAGCAGCTCGGGGGGGGTAAAAGAGACCCAGTACTTC. Translated: CASSSGGVKETQYF.

The chain employs TRBV9 and TRBJ1-1; D is possibly TRBD1 (5 bases). There are 15 residues in the CDR3. Germline V lookup: CDR1 SGDLS, CDR2 YYNGEE. The V and J ends lost 0 bases and 3 bases respectively, with 12 bases between them. Here the CDR3 reads CASSVVGGFYTEAFF. CDR3 in DNA: TGTGCCAGCAGCGTAGTGGGGGGTTTTTACACTGAAGCTTTCTTT.

The chain carries TRBV7-2 and TRBJ2-7; D is undetermined. The CDR3 runs 14 residues. CDR1 is SGHTA and CDR2 is FQGNSA in the germline V gene. Trimming removed 0 bases from V and 3 bases from J, with 9 bases in between. CDR3 sequence reads: CASSLAPTGYEQYF. The DNA of the CDR3 is TGTGCCAGCAGCTTAGCGCCGACGGGCTACGAGCAGTACTTC. Filled out from reference TRBV7-2 and TRBJ2-7, the complete variable domain reads GAGVSQSPSNKVTEKGKDVELRCDPISGHTALYWYRQSLGQGLEFLIYFQGNSAPDKSGLPSDRFSAERTGGSVSTLTIQRTQQEDSAVYLCASSLAPTGYEQYFGPGTRLTVT.

This chain joins TRBV6-6 and TRBJ1-3, with TRBD1 as a possible D gene (6 bases). The CDR3 spans 15 residues. Germline lookup yields CDR1 MNHNY and CDR2 SVGAGI (reference sequence). V lost 0 bases to trimming and J lost 1 base, with 7 bases between them. The CDR3 spells CASSYSQGSGNTIYF. CDR3 nucleotides: TGTGCCAGCAGTTACTCACAGGGATCTGGAAACACCATATATTTT.

A few counts support this clone. The V call is TRBV5-1, the J call TRBJ2-2, with 7 bases fitting TRBD1. CDR3 length: 16 residues. The germline gives CDR1 SGHRS, CDR2 YFSETQ. J was trimmed by 0 bases and V by 3 bases; bases with no gene match: 5. DNA of the CDR3: TGCGCCAGCAGCTACGGGGACAGAACGAACACCGGGGAGCTGTTTTTT. Its protein is CASSYGDRTNTGELFF.

V usage is TRBV5-4 and J usage is TRBJ2-1; the D gene is possibly TRBD2 (7 bases). V lost 4 bases to trimming and J lost 0 bases, with 14 bases between them. Looked up from germline, CDR1 is SGHNT and CDR2 is YYREEE (reference sequence). CDR3 size: 16 residues. The CDR3 DNA sequence: TGTGCCAGCAGCGGGAGGGGGGGGAGCTCCTACAATGAGCAGTTCTTC. Its translation is CASSGRGGSSYNEQFF.